A single sample is the source of the 19 T cell receptor beta chains below, sequenced in a study of cytomegalovirus exposure and HLA in healthy donors. The PCR employed 60 Vbeta primers together with 13 Jbeta primers. Repertoires were generated with immunoSEQ multiplex PCR, while TCRdb's copy carries only in-frame clones and drops some. The sample has more than 95,000 clones, approximately 72% seen once. The sample consisted of PBMCs. These receptors all come from a woman aged 50 to 60 in good health and CMV-seropositive.

This clone is classed as medium-sized (0.01 to 0.1%). This chain uses TRBV25-1 with TRBJ2-3, with D perhaps TRBD2 (6 bases). There are 13 residues in the CDR3. CDR1 is MGHDK, CDR2 SYGVNS, per germline. V dropped 7 bases and J dropped 1 base, with 9 bases sitting between them. The CDR3, as DNA: TGTGCCAGCACGGCTAGCGGCACAGATACGCAGTATTTT. It translates to CASTASGTDTQYF.

J is TRBJ2-7 and V is TRBV11-1; D might be TRBD2 (7 bases). Germline lookup yields CDR1 SGHAT and CDR2 FQDESV (reference sequence). This CDR3 spans 14 amino acids. V was trimmed by 5 bases and J by 7 bases, leaving 18 bases between them. The CDR3 sequence: CASSPPAGAGEQYF. Written as DNA, the CDR3 is TGTGCCAGCAGCCCTCCGGCGGGGGCAGGAGAGCAGTACTTC.

The gene calls are TRBV30 and TRBJ2-1; D call uncertain. The CDR3 runs 13 residues. Germline CDR1 is GTSNPN and CDR2 is SVGIG (reference sequence). The V gene lost 2 bases and the J gene lost 6 bases, with 11 bases spanning the gap. The CDR3 loop reads CAWSRERVNEQFF. The CDR3 DNA follows: TGTGCCTGGAGTCGCGAACGGGTCAATGAGCAGTTCTTC.

V gene TRBV2 combines with J gene TRBJ1-6; a possible D gene is TRBD1 (5 bases). The length of the CDR3 is 16 residues. The germline V gene encodes CDR1 SNHLY and CDR2 FYNNEI. Trimming took off 4 bases at V and 8 bases at J, with 18 bases between the two ends. CDR3 residues: CASSAHPGGRDSPLHF. The CDR3, as DNA: TGTGCCAGCAGTGCCCACCCGGGGGGTAGAGATTCACCCCTCCACTTT.

V and J are TRBV10-3 and TRBJ2-2; 7 positions match TRBD2. In germline, CDR1 is ENHRY, CDR2 SYGVKD. The CDR3 runs 15 residues. Losses at the gene ends were 7 bases for V and 6 bases for J; bases not matched to a gene: 11. The CDR3 DNA is TGTGCCATCACCCCTAGCGGAGAAGGAGCCGGGGAGCTGTTTTTT. It translates to CAITPSGEGAGELFF.

The chain is built from TRBV30 and TRBJ2-7; D remains ambiguous. The germline V gene has CDR1 GTSNPN and CDR2 SVGIG (reference sequence). V lost 0 bases and J 1 base, leaving 10 bases between the germline ends. The CDR3 extends over 14 amino acids. CDR3: CAWSVKQISYEQYF. In DNA, the CDR3 is TGTGCCTGGAGTGTAAAACAGATTTCCTACGAGCAGTACTTC.

The chain is built from TRBV25-1 and TRBJ2-3, with a weak D call TRBD1 (6 bases). Trimming took 1 base from V and 4 from J, leaving 15 bases between them. In germline, CDR1 is MGHDK, CDR2 SYGVNS. CDR3 length: 16 residues. CDR3 region: CASSESQGSISDTQYF. In nucleotides, the CDR3 is TGTGCCAGCAGTGAATCCCAGGGGAGTATTTCAGATACGCAGTATTTT.

The rearrangement joins TRBV2 to TRBJ1-3; D is uncertain. Germline-derived CDR1 and CDR2 are SNHLY and FYNNEI. V dropped 8 bases and J dropped 3 bases, with 14 bases sitting between them. The CDR3 loop spans 14 amino acids. Here the CDR3 DNA reads TGTGCCAGCCAGAGGGAAACAGATGGAAACACCATATATTTT. Translated: CASQRETDGNTIYF.

This chain joins TRBV9 and TRBJ1-1; D possibly corresponds to TRBD1 (5 bases). The CDR3 runs 16 residues. Germline V CDR1 and CDR2: SGDLS, YYNGEE. V lost 1 base and J lost 1, with 14 bases in between. The CDR3 loop reads CASSVTGWGGNTEAFF. The CDR3 DNA is TGTGCCAGCAGCGTAACCGGGTGGGGGGGGAACACTGAAGCTTTCTTT.

The chain links TRBV7-2 to TRBJ2-7; perhaps TRBD2 as D (5 bases). This CDR3 comprises 14 residues. Germline V gene lookup returns CDR1 SGHTA and CDR2 FQGNSA. V was trimmed by 7 bases and J by 4 bases, leaving 17 bases between them. CDR3 sequence reads: CASTNPFGVYEQYF. The CDR3 DNA sequence: TGTGCCAGCACGAACCCTTTCGGGGTTTACGAGCAGTACTTC.

The V call is TRBV19, the J call TRBJ1-1; tentative D call: TRBD1 (6 bases). Germline assignment: CDR1 LNHDA and CDR2 SQIVND (reference sequence). Trimming left V 5 bases short and J 1 base short, with 14 bases between. This CDR3 has 15 amino acids. The CDR3 sequence: CASSQGGVRNTEAFF. CDR3 bases: TGTGCCAGTAGTCAAGGGGGGGTGAGGAACACTGAAGCTTTCTTT. Variable domain in full (rest from reference TRBV19 and TRBJ1-1): DGGITQSPKYLFRKEGQNVTLSCEQNLNHDAMYWYRQDPGQGLRLIYYSQIVNDFQKGDIAEGYSVSREKKESFPLTVTSAQKNPTAFYLCASSQGGVRNTEAFFGQGTRLTVV.

This sequence joins TRBV30 and TRBJ1-1; 8 nucleotides line up with TRBD1. Germline V gives CDR1 GTSNPN, CDR2 SVGIG (reference sequence). CDR3 length equals 13 residues. V was pared by 4 bases and J by 5 bases, with 6 bases of the junction left unmatched. In nucleotides, the CDR3 is TGTGCCTGGAACGGACAGGGCGGGACTGAAGCTTTCTTT. Its protein is CAWNGQGGTEAFF.

The chain recombines TRBV4-3 with TRBJ2-1, with a weak D call TRBD2 (5 bases). Trimming took off 0 bases at V and 4 bases at J, with 10 bases between the two ends. CDR1 and CDR2 (germline): LGHNA, YSLEER. The CDR3 sequence is 15 residues long. Here the CDR3 reads CASSQERRRYNEQFF. CDR3 sequence (DNA): TGCGCCAGCAGCCAAGAGAGGAGGAGGTACAATGAGCAGTTCTTC.

This rearrangement joins TRBV30 to TRBJ1-2; D call uncertain. V was shortened by 2 bases and J by 8 bases, with 12 bases between the two germline ends. Germline CDR1 GTSNPN, CDR2 SVGIG (reference sequence). The CDR3 has 12 amino acids. CDR3 DNA: TGTGCCTGGAGTCCATTCTATGTGGGCTACACCTTC. Translating gives CAWSPFYVGYTF. Combining the CDR3 with reference TRBV30 and TRBJ1-2 gives the whole variable domain SQTIHQWPATLVQPVGSPLSLECTVEGTSNPNLYWYRQAAGRGLQLLFYSVGIGQISSEVPQNLSASRPQDRQFILSSKKLLLSDSGFYLCAWSPFYVGYTFGSGTRLTVV.

The V and J genes are TRBV30 and TRBJ1-3; D gene ambiguous. Looked up from germline, CDR1 is GTSNPN and CDR2 is SVGIG (reference sequence). The CDR3 consists of 15 residues. V dropped 5 bases and J dropped 4 bases, with 18 bases sitting between them. In DNA, the CDR3 is TGTGCCTGGGCGACGGGATTTATAAGGGGAAACACCATATATTTT. As protein: CAWATGFIRGNTIYF.

The gene calls are TRBV5-6 and TRBJ1-1; the match to TRBD1 covers 9 bases. After removal of 0 bases from V and 2 bases from J, the junction contained 8 bases not matched to a gene. Germline values: CDR1 SGHDT, CDR2 YYEEEE. CDR3 length: 17 residues. CDR3 in amino acids: CASSLGGTGNQNTEAFF. The CDR3 DNA is TGTGCCAGCAGCTTGGGCGGGACAGGGAACCAAAACACTGAAGCTTTCTTT. Using reference TRBV5-6 and TRBJ1-1 for the parts outside the CDR3, the full variable domain is DAGVTQSPTHLIKTRGQQVTLRCSPKSGHDTVSWYQQALGQGPQFIFQYYEEEERQRGNFPDRFSGHQFPNYSSELNVNALLLGDSALYLCASSLGGTGNQNTEAFFGQGTRLTVV.

This chain uses TRBV2 with TRBJ2-7; 8 bases line up with TRBD2. Per the germline V gene, CDR1 is SNHLY and CDR2 is FYNNEI. The V gene end was trimmed by 6 bases and the J gene end by 3 bases; junction bases not matched to a gene: 7. There are 14 residues in the CDR3. For the CDR3, the DNA is TGTGCCAGCAGAGCACGGGAGGGCCTCTACGAGCAGTACTTC. As protein: CASRAREGLYEQYF.

A note on this clone: The junction departs from the called germline gene at one end, perhaps through a read error. The gene calls are TRBV30 and TRBJ1-5; D uncertain. CDR1 and CDR2 from the germline V gene are GTSNPN and SVGIG (reference sequence). The CDR3 totals 15 residues. The CDR3 region is CARSVLGVGNQPQHF. The CDR3 nucleotides are TGTGCCCGGAGTGTACTGGGCGTCGGCAATCAGCCCCAGCATTTT.

A word on this clone: At the DNA level, this CDR3 is encoded by other sequences in the same sample as well. This sequence joins TRBV30 and TRBJ2-7; 8 bases fit TRBD1. V was pared by 0 bases and J by 3 bases, with 7 bases of the junction left unmatched. Germline loops: CDR1 GTSNPN, CDR2 SVGIG (reference sequence). This CDR3 comprises 15 residues. CDR3 nucleotides: TGTGCCTGGAGTGTAGGGCAGGGGGCCTTCTACGAGCAGTACTTC. It yields the protein CAWSVGQGAFYEQYF.